Each of the 22 T cell receptor beta chains below was sequenced from the same sample in a study of T cells in Graves' hyperthyroidism and ophthalmopathy. Amplified TCR beta CDR3 regions derived from RNA transcripts. HTBI primers were the set used in a first-round RT-PCR of the TCR CDR3. TCRdb recomputed calls from the multiplex PCR reads with MiXCR, one row per CDR3 protein. The sample has around 450,000 distinct CDR3 sequences, 12% to 15% seen once; the top ten hold 5.3%. Sequenced: blood. These receptors were taken from a woman between 18 and 30 years old with Graves' hyperthyroidism.

Only a few counts were recorded for this clonotype. The chain combines TRBV13 with TRBJ2-3, with 9 bases lining up with TRBD2. Germline V gene sequence: CDR1 PRHDT, CDR2 FYEKMQ (reference sequence). The CDR3 loop spans 14 amino acids. Trimming took 10 bases from V and 4 from J; bases not matched to a gene: 9. CDR3 coding DNA: TGTGCCACCCCAGCGGGAGGTCGGTCAGATACGCAGTATTTT. As protein: CATPAGGRSDTQYF.

The chain carries TRBV12-3 or TRBV12-4 and TRBJ2-3; 7 bases are a match to TRBD2. Trimming took 5 bases from V and 8 from J; bases not matched to a gene: 10. CDR3 length: 14 amino acids. The CDR3 region has the DNA TGTGCCAGCAGTCGGGGGGACTCCGACCGTACGCAGTATTTT. Its protein product is CASSRGDSDRTQYF.

On this clonotype itself: A much bigger clone sits one base away, suggesting this may be a read error. The J gene is TRBJ2-5, the V gene TRBV3-1; 12 bases line up with TRBD2. Judging by the DNA end, TRBJ2-1 fits better; the J call may be wrong. Germline V lookup: CDR1 LGHDT, CDR2 YNNKEL (reference sequence). This CDR3 spans 15 amino acids. CDR3 sequence reads: CASSRPSGRGETQFF. The CDR3 nucleotides read TGTGCCAGCAGCCGCCCTAGCGGGAGGGGAGAGACCCAGTTCTTC.

J is TRBJ1-1 and V is TRBV6-1; no firm D call. CDR1 and CDR2 (germline): MNHNS, SASEGT. Trimming took 4 bases from V and 4 from J, leaving 10 bases between them. The CDR3 loop spans 13 amino acids. The CDR3 DNA sequence: TGTGCCAGCAGTGGGTGGGATACCACTGAAGCTTTCTTT. This encodes CASSGWDTTEAFF.

The CDR3 DNA sequence: TGTGCCAGCAGCGTAGGGACAGGGAGTTTAGGGACTGAAGCTTTCTTT. This encodes CASSVGTGSLGTEAFF. V is TRBV9 and J is TRBJ1-1; 8 bases map to TRBD1. CDR1 and CDR2 (germline): SGDLS, YYNGEE. The CDR3 spans 16 residues. Germline trimming cut 0 bases from V and 5 bases from J; bases unmatched to any gene: 9.

The chain recombines TRBV5-1 with TRBJ2-1, with 14 bases matching TRBD2. Losses at the gene ends were 4 bases for V and 10 bases for J; bases not matched to a gene: 7. The CDR3 is 15 amino acids. The germline V gene encodes CDR1 SGHRS and CDR2 YFSETQ. CDR3 residues: CASSGGLAGGHEQFF. Here the CDR3 DNA reads TGCGCCAGCAGCGGAGGACTAGCGGGAGGCCACGAGCAGTTCTTC.

Only a few counts were recorded for this clonotype. The CDR3 coding sequence is TGTGCCAGCAGCCCGACCAACTACGAGCAGTACTTC. This encodes CASSPTNYEQYF. The chain carries TRBV12-3 or TRBV12-4 and TRBJ2-7; D not resolved. The CDR3 sequence is 12 residues long. V dropped 6 bases and J dropped 3 bases, with 9 bases sitting between them.

This clonotype was found a few times. The chain combines TRBV27 with TRBJ1-6, with a weak D call TRBD1 (6 bases). The V gene's germline CDR1 is MNHEY and CDR2 SMNVEV (reference sequence). This CDR3 contains 16 residues. Trimming shortened V by 5 bases and J by 0 bases, and 11 bases separated the two germline ends. The CDR3 sequence: CASSVRGFSYNSPLHF. The CDR3 nucleotides read TGTGCCAGCAGTGTCAGGGGATTCTCCTATAATTCACCCCTCCACTTT.

This clonotype appeared many times. The genes are TRBV5-1 and TRBJ2-3, with D possibly TRBD2 on 5 matching bases. Germline lookup yields CDR1 SGHRS and CDR2 YFSETQ. This CDR3 is built from 16 residues. Between the trimmed V and J ends, which lost 4 bases and 2 bases, there was a span of 17 bases. CDR3: CASSPQERLLTDTQYF. CDR3 in DNA: TGCGCCAGCAGCCCACAAGAGCGGCTTCTCACAGATACGCAGTATTTT.

This clonotype was counted only a few times. This chain uses TRBV7-8 with TRBJ2-7; 7 bases are a match to TRBD1. The length of the CDR3 is 16 residues. With 2 bases clipped from V and 4 bases from J, the junction kept 11 bases outside the gene matches. Germline CDR1 SGHVS, CDR2 FQNEAQ. The CDR3 here is CASSLLTGKGWYEQYF. The CDR3 nucleotides read TGTGCCAGCAGCTTACTGACAGGGAAAGGGTGGTACGAGCAGTACTTC.

A few counts support this clonotype. This chain connects TRBV18 to TRBJ1-6; no reliable D call. Between the trimmed V and J ends, which lost 8 bases and 4 bases, there was a span of 9 bases. Germline loops: CDR1 KGHSH, CDR2 LQKENI. The CDR3 extends over 13 amino acids. CDR3 in amino acids: CASAQDYNSPLHF. CDR3 DNA sequence: TGTGCCAGCGCTCAGGATTATAATTCACCCCTCCACTTT.

This clonotype was recorded at least ten times. CDR3 coding DNA: TGTGCCAGCACCGGGACAGACAAAAGAAACTATGGCTACACCTTC. Translating gives CASTGTDKRNYGYTF. V usage is TRBV6-1 and J usage is TRBJ1-2; 7 bases fit TRBD1. There are 15 residues in the CDR3. Germline V gene sequence: CDR1 MNHNS, CDR2 SASEGT. After removal of 7 bases from V and 2 bases from J, the junction contained 10 bases not matched to a gene.

This clonotype was seen ten or more times. The rearrangement joins TRBV6-1 to TRBJ2-1; D is undetermined. Per the germline V gene, CDR1 is MNHNS and CDR2 is SASEGT. Trimming took off 1 base at V and 0 bases at J, with 7 bases between the two ends. The CDR3 spans 15 residues. In nucleotides, the CDR3 is TGTGCCAGCAGTGAAGTCCCGAGCTCCTACAATGAGCAGTTCTTC. Its protein product is CASSEVPSSYNEQFF.

This clonotype showed up many times. This chain connects TRBV3-1 to TRBJ1-1; no clear D gene. The V end was cut by 0 bases, the J end by 1 base, with 9 bases between. Germline-derived CDR1 and CDR2 are LGHDT and YNNKEL (reference sequence). The CDR3 length is 15 residues. The CDR3 loop is CASSQERWTNTEAFF. In nucleotides, the CDR3 is TGTGCCAGCAGCCAAGAGAGATGGACGAACACTGAAGCTTTCTTT.

This clonotype was seen many times. The chain employs TRBV10-3 and TRBJ2-7; 8 bases match TRBD1. The germline gives CDR1 ENHRY, CDR2 SYGVKD. This CDR3 has 14 amino acids. Germline trimming cut 6 bases from V and 3 bases from J; bases unmatched to any gene: 7. CDR3 coding DNA: TGTGCCATCAGACTGACAGGGGAAATCTACGAGCAGTACTTC. It yields the protein CAIRLTGEIYEQYF.

In this sample, this clonotype turned up a few times. The chain links TRBV12-3 or TRBV12-4 to TRBJ2-5; no definite D call. V was cut by 6 bases and J by 5 bases, with 16 bases left in between. The CDR3 spans 14 residues. CDR3 sequence reads: CASSRGMVAETQYF. The DNA of the CDR3 is TGTGCCAGCAGCCGAGGCATGGTCGCGGAGACCCAGTACTTC.

This clonotype has just a few counts. The rearrangement uses TRBV5-1 and TRBJ2-3; D might be TRBD2 (6 bases). The CDR3 spans 13 residues. V lost 5 bases and J lost 4, with 11 bases in between. The germline CDR1 and CDR2 sequences are SGHRS and YFSETQ. Here the CDR3 DNA reads TGCGCCAGCAGTCAGGGACTCGCAGATACGCAGTATTTT. It specifies CASSQGLADTQYF.

This clonotype appeared a few times. One end of the junction is discordant with germline, which a read error may explain. This chain uses TRBV10-3 with TRBJ1-2; D uncertain. This CDR3 contains 12 residues. Per germline, CDR1 ENHRY and CDR2 SYGVKD. In DNA, the CDR3 is TGTGTCATCAGTGACCCTTCCTATGGCTACACCTTC. Protein: CVISDPSYGYTF.

The chain uses TRBV20-1 and TRBJ2-6, with D perhaps TRBD2 (5 bases). The V gene's germline CDR1 is DFQATT and CDR2 SNEGSKA (reference sequence). V was shortened by 1 base and J by 0 bases, with 10 bases between the two germline ends. The CDR3 sequence is 16 residues long. In DNA form, the CDR3 reads TGCAGTGCTAGAGTCCCGGGGTCCTCTGGGGCCAACGTCCTGACTTTC. Translating gives CSARVPGSSGANVLTF.

The V call is TRBV28, the J call TRBJ1-1; D is perhaps TRBD1 (6 bases). Trimming pared 7 bases from V and 2 bases from J, leaving 14 bases between. The CDR3 sequence is 14 residues long. Per the germline V gene, CDR1 is MDHEN and CDR2 is SYDVKM. The CDR3 reads CASMLTGDNTEAFF. The CDR3 DNA sequence: TGTGCCAGCATGCTGACAGGTGATAACACTGAAGCTTTCTTT.

This clonotype was counted many times. The CDR3 reads CSGRRDTEAFF. DNA for the CDR3: TGCAGCGGCAGGAGGGACACTGAAGCTTTCTTT. This rearrangement joins TRBV29-1 to TRBJ1-1, with no clear D. The germline V gene encodes CDR1 SQVTM and CDR2 ANQGSEA. CDR3 length: 11 amino acids. V shed 7 bases and J shed 3 bases, with 9 bases lying between them.

The table lists this clonotype with a count of one. A far larger clone is one nucleotide away, so this likely arose from a read error. V is TRBV29-1 and J is TRBJ1-1; D is possibly TRBD1 (5 bases). CDR3 length: 12 residues. The V end was cut by 4 bases, the J end by 1 base, with 7 bases between. From germline, CDR1 is SQVTM and CDR2 ANQGSEA. The CDR3 sequence is CSVGDPNTEAFF. CDR3 DNA sequence: TGCAGCGTTGGGGACCCGAACACTGAAGCTTTCTTT.